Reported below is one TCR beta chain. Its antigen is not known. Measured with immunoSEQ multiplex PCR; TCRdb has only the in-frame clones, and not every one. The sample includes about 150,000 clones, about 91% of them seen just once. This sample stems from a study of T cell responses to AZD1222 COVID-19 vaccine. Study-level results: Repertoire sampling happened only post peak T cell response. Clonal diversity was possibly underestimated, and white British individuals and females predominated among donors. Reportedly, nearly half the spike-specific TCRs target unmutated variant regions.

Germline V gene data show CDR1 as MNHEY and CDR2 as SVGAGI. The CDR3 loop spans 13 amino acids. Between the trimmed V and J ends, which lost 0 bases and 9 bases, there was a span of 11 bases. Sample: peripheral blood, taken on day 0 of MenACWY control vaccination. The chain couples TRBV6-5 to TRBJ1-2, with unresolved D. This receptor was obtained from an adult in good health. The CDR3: CASSYSRPKSYTF. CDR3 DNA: TGTGCCAGCAGTTACTCGAGGCCGAAGAGCTACACCTTC.